These 27 T cell receptor beta chains share one sample of origin, sequenced in a study of blood T cells in healthy people across ages. A second PCR of 7 to 11 cycles used a sample-barcoded 5' primer and a J-beta primer mix. Each CDR3 protein gets one entry after TCRdb re-called the 5' RACE reads with MiXCR. Of about 1.6 million distinct CDR3 sequences in the sample, about 32% were seen once. Sequencing was carried out using blood. The receptors derive from a woman aged 25 to 39 in good health.

This clonotype was counted between two and nine times. The V and J genes are TRBV5-6 and TRBJ1-2, with a tentative D call TRBD1 (6 bases). Germline V gene lookup returns CDR1 SGHDT and CDR2 YYEEEE. CDR3 length: 15 residues. V lost 7 bases and J 2 bases, leaving 18 bases between the germline ends. CDR3 DNA: TGTGCCAGCCGCGTGTACAGGGCCGTCAACTATGGCTACACCTTC. It specifies CASRVYRAVNYGYTF.

In its sample, this clonotype was seen a few times. The junction departs from the called germline gene at one end, perhaps through a read error. The V call is TRBV29-1, the J call TRBJ2-3, with TRBD2 matching 8 bases. From germline, CDR1 is SQVTM and CDR2 ANQGSEA. The CDR3 totals 15 residues. The CDR3 sequence: CSVDFGRAFTGTQYF. As DNA, the CDR3 is TGCAGCGTTGACTTCGGGAGGGCCTTTACAGGTACGCAGTATTTT.

This clonotype was counted between two and nine times. The chain employs TRBV7-2 and TRBJ1-1; D is unresolved. Germline V CDR1 and CDR2: SGHTA, FQGNSA. Trimming pared 5 bases from V and 11 bases from J, leaving 12 bases between. The length of the CDR3 is 11 residues. CDR3 DNA sequence: TGTGCCAGCAGCAACCGGGAGTTGGCTTTCTTT. Its translation is CASSNRELAFF. The full variable domain, in which reference TRBV7-2 and TRBJ1-1 provide the parts outside the CDR3, is GAGVSQSPSNKVTEKGKDVELRCDPISGHTALYWYRQSLGQGLEFLIYFQGNSAPDKSGLPSDRFSAERTGGSVSTLTIQRTQQEDSAVYLCASSNRELAFFGQGTRLTVV.

This sequence joins TRBV20-1 and TRBJ2-3; no clear D. Germline lookup yields CDR1 DFQATT and CDR2 SNEGSKA (reference sequence). Trimming took off 3 bases at V and 2 bases at J, with 15 bases between the two ends. The CDR3 runs 15 residues. The CDR3 loop is CSARARQTNTDTQYF. CDR3 bases: TGCAGTGCTAGGGCGCGGCAGACCAACACAGATACGCAGTATTTT.

This clonotype was picked up many times. The chain is built from TRBV20-1 and TRBJ2-7, with D possibly TRBD1 on 7 matching bases. This CDR3 has 12 residues. Germline V CDR1 and CDR2: DFQATT, SNEGSKA (reference sequence). The germline V and J ends were trimmed by 5 bases and 4 bases, with 12 bases remaining between them. The CDR3 DNA is TGCAGTGCTGACAGGGAGGAGTACGAGCAGTACTTC. Protein sequence: CSADREEYEQYF.

The rearrangement links TRBV24-1 to TRBJ1-5; 9 nucleotides align to TRBD1. CDR1 and CDR2 (germline): KGHDR, SFDVKD. The CDR3 length is 16 residues. After removal of 8 bases from V and 15 bases from J, the junction contained 22 bases not matched to a gene. The CDR3 reads CATMSPGTGNPVLWHF. The CDR3 nucleotides are TGTGCCACCATGAGTCCCGGGACAGGGAACCCCGTTCTTTGGCATTTT.

The chain combines TRBV7-2 with TRBJ2-7, with D possibly being TRBD2 (7 bases). Germline V lookup: CDR1 SGHTA, CDR2 FQGNSA. V was shortened by 3 bases and J by 0 bases, with 18 bases between the two germline ends. The CDR3 totals 17 residues. CDR3 amino acids: CASSFPKGGLSSYEQYF. As DNA, the CDR3 is TGTGCCAGCAGCTTCCCGAAGGGGGGGCTAAGCTCCTACGAGCAGTACTTC.

This clonotype came up a few times. The V and J genes are TRBV5-1 and TRBJ1-1; no firm D call. Trimming took 4 bases from V and 5 from J, leaving 15 bases between them. The CDR3 has 14 amino acids. Germline V gives CDR1 SGHRS, CDR2 YFSETQ. CDR3 sequence reads: CASSDDVVYTEAFF. CDR3 sequence (DNA): TGCGCCAGCAGCGACGACGTCGTGTATACTGAAGCTTTCTTT.

On this clonotype itself: A clone one base away is much larger, so this may be a read error. The V call is TRBV12-3 or TRBV12-4, the J call TRBJ2-3; D remains unclear. V lost 6 bases and J 7 bases, leaving 17 bases between the germline ends. This CDR3 has 14 residues. CDR3 in amino acids: CASRGLPDRNTQYF. CDR3 bases: TGTGCCAGCAGGGGCCTCCCAGATAGGAATACGCAGTATTTT.

The rearrangement links TRBV20-1 to TRBJ2-5; a weak D match, TRBD2 (7 bases). Trimming took 0 bases from V and 5 from J, leaving 10 bases between them. The CDR3 length is 13 residues. Germline CDR1 reads DFQATT; CDR2 reads SNEGSKA (reference sequence). The CDR3 DNA follows: TGCAGTGCTAGAGATGAGGGGGGGGAGACCCAGTACTTC. The encoded protein is CSARDEGGETQYF.

The chain carries TRBV4-1 and TRBJ2-5, with no clear D. This CDR3 spans 14 amino acids. Per germline, CDR1 MGHRA and CDR2 YSYEKL. Trimming stripped 0 bases from V and 4 bases from J, with 9 bases between. The CDR3 nucleotides read TGCGCCAGCAGCCAAGAGCTAGTAAGAGAGACCCAGTACTTC. It specifies CASSQELVRETQYF.

This clonotype was detected a few times. The J gene is TRBJ1-1, the V gene TRBV5-1; 10 nucleotides line up with TRBD1. Unmatched junction bases numbered 8, after V lost 0 bases and J lost 0 bases. The CDR3 totals 18 residues. Germline loops: CDR1 SGHRS, CDR2 YFSETQ. The CDR3 DNA reads as TGCGCCAGCAGCTTGGTTGACAGGGGGCTGGTCATGAACACTGAAGCTTTCTTT. It encodes CASSLVDRGLVMNTEAFF.

CDR3 bases: TGTGCCAGCAGTGCCCCCGAGTGGACAGGGGACTATGGCTACACCTTC. It encodes CASSAPEWTGDYGYTF. The V gene is TRBV6-2 or TRBV6-3, the J gene TRBJ1-2, with TRBD1 matching over 9 bases. The germline gives CDR1 MNHEY, CDR2 SVGEGT. This CDR3 contains 16 residues. V dropped 5 bases and J dropped 3; count of bases not matched to a gene: 10.

The chain joins TRBV4-2 to TRBJ2-1; no definite D call. CDR3 size: 15 residues. Germline CDR1 is LGHNA and CDR2 is YNFKEQ. The V end was cut by 2 bases, the J end by 5 bases, with 13 bases between. DNA for the CDR3: TGTGCCAGCAGCCAACCGGACGGATGGGACAATGAGCAGTTCTTC. Translating gives CASSQPDGWDNEQFF.

Worth noting for this clonotype: Mismatch with germline at one junction end may stem from a read error. This rearrangement joins TRBV7-2 to TRBJ2-5; 14 nucleotides match TRBD2. This CDR3 region has 16 residues. Germline V gene lookup returns CDR1 SGHTA and CDR2 FQGNSA. The CDR3, as DNA: TGTGCCAGCAGCCCCCGGACTAGCGGGGGGCGCGAGATCCAGTACTTC. Amino acids: CASSPRTSGGREIQYF.

This clonotype was found once. This chain links TRBV11-2 with TRBJ2-3; TRBD1 matches 8 bases. This CDR3 spans 15 amino acids. V shed 5 bases and J 6 bases; nucleotides not matched to a gene: 10. Germline CDR1 SGHAT, CDR2 FQNNGV. CDR3 nucleotide sequence: TGTGCCAGCAGCCCGACAGGGGTTAAGACCGATACGCAGTATTTT. This sequence encodes CASSPTGVKTDTQYF.

CDR3 nucleotide sequence: TGTGCCAGCAGCCCAACGGGCCTCCTAAGGAGGGAGACCCAGTACTTC. Protein sequence: CASSPTGLLRRETQYF. V usage is TRBV27 and J usage is TRBJ2-5; TRBD2 might be the D (5 bases). The germline gives CDR1 MNHEY, CDR2 SMNVEV (reference sequence). Trimming cost V 6 bases and J 5 bases, with 22 bases left between them. CDR3 size: 16 residues.

This clonotype was seen repeatedly, ten times or more. The J gene is TRBJ2-7, the V gene TRBV12-3 or TRBV12-4; D perhaps matches TRBD2 (6 bases). Deletions cut 7 bases from V and 0 bases from J, with 10 bases between. The CDR3 loop spans 13 amino acids. The CDR3 nucleotides read TGTGCCAGCACCCGGGGAGGCTCCTACGAGCAGTACTTC. Amino acid sequence: CASTRGGSYEQYF.

This clonotype came up a few times. The chain employs TRBV9 and TRBJ2-5; D may be TRBD2 (7 bases). The CDR3 has 15 amino acids. CDR1 and CDR2 (germline): SGDLS, YYNGEE. Trimming left V 0 bases short and J 4 bases short, with 13 bases between. The CDR3, as DNA: TGTGCCAGCAGCGTAGAGGGGGGGAGGAGAGAGACCCAGTACTTC. This encodes CASSVEGGRRETQYF.

There are a few counts of this clonotype. The chain uses TRBV5-1 and TRBJ2-1; D might be TRBD1 (6 bases). CDR3 length: 17 amino acids. CDR1 SGHRS and CDR2 YFSETQ come from the germline V gene. Deletions cut 9 bases from V and 0 bases from J, with 22 bases between. CDR3 region: CATQPLTGRSSYNEQFF. The CDR3, as DNA: TGCGCCACCCAGCCCCTGACAGGACGGAGCTCCTACAATGAGCAGTTCTTC.

The chain combines TRBV10-1 with TRBJ2-7; a weak D match, TRBD2 (6 bases). The end of the DNA fits TRBJ2-5 better, so the J call may be wrong. The CDR3 runs 14 residues. Germline values: CDR1 WNHNN, CDR2 SYGVQD (reference sequence). The CDR3 coding sequence is TGCGCCAGCAGTGAGTCGGCGGGATCAAAGACCCAGTACTTC. Translated: CASSESAGSKTQYF.

This clonotype was seen a few times. The gene calls are TRBV5-1 and TRBJ2-1; the D gene is possibly TRBD2 (6 bases). This CDR3 spans 14 amino acids. Germline V gives CDR1 SGHRS, CDR2 YFSETQ. Trimming shortened V by 1 base and J by 5 bases, and 10 bases separated the two germline ends. Here the CDR3 reads CASSLIRGNNEQFF. The CDR3 coding sequence is TGCGCCAGCAGCTTGATCCGGGGGAACAATGAGCAGTTCTTC.

The J gene is TRBJ2-5, the V gene TRBV12-3 or TRBV12-4, with TRBD1 identical over 7 bases. This CDR3 contains 14 residues. V shed 6 bases and J 5 bases; nucleotides not matched to a gene: 9. The CDR3 loop reads CASSETGNLETQYF. CDR3 DNA: TGTGCCAGCAGCGAGACAGGGAACCTGGAGACCCAGTACTTC.

Ten or more counts support this clonotype. J is TRBJ2-7 and V is TRBV7-9; possibly TRBD2 for D (5 bases). Germline V gene sequence: CDR1 SEHNR, CDR2 FQNEAQ (reference sequence). V lost 5 bases and J lost 7, with 12 bases in between. The CDR3 runs to 12 residues. CDR3 in DNA: TGTGCCAGCAGCCAAGGACTGACGGAGCAGTACTTC. Its protein is CASSQGLTEQYF. Based on the CDR3 plus reference TRBV7-9 and TRBJ2-7, the full variable domain is DTGVSQNPRHKITKRGQNVTFRCDPISEHNRLYWYRQTLGQGPEFLTYFQNEAQLEKSRLLSDRFSAERPKGSFSTLEIQRTEQGDSAMYLCASSQGLTEQYFGPGTRLTVT.

As regards this clonotype: The junction does not match germline at one end; this may be a read error. The chain has TRBV29-1 and TRBJ1-2; TRBD1 matches 9 bases. From germline, CDR1 is SQVTM and CDR2 ANQGSEA. The CDR3 has 13 residues. The CDR3 coding sequence is TGCAGCACCCCGACAGGGGGTAACTATGGCTACACTTTC. Encoded protein: CSTPTGGNYGYTF.

V gene TRBV20-1 combines with J gene TRBJ2-2, with a possible D match to TRBD1 (6 bases). The CDR3 is made up of 14 amino acids. Germline CDR1 and CDR2: DFQATT and SNEGSKA (reference sequence). V was clipped by 4 bases and J by 4 bases, with 13 bases between them. The CDR3 here is CSAKAGASTGELFF. The CDR3, as DNA: TGCAGTGCTAAAGCAGGGGCCTCCACCGGGGAGCTGTTTTTT.

This clonotype was counted a few times. V is TRBV5-1 and J is TRBJ2-5; perhaps TRBD1 as D (6 bases). The CDR3 has 18 amino acids. The germline V gene has CDR1 SGHRS and CDR2 YFSETQ. Trimming cost V 7 bases and J 2 bases, with 27 bases left between them. CDR3 sequence reads: CASAIREQGDGWQETQYF. The CDR3 DNA reads TGCGCCAGCGCGATCCGGGAACAGGGTGATGGTTGGCAAGAGACCCAGTACTTC.